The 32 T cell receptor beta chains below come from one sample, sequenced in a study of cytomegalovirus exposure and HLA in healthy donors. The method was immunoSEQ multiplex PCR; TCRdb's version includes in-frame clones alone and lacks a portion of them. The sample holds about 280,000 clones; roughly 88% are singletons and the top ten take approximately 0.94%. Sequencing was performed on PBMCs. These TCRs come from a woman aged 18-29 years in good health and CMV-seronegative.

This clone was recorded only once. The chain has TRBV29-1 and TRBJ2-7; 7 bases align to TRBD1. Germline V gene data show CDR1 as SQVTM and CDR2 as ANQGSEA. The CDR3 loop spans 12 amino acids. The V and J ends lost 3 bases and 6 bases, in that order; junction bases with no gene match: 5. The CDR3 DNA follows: TGCAGCGTTGAGGTGACAGGGCTCGAGCAGTACTTC. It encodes CSVEVTGLEQYF.

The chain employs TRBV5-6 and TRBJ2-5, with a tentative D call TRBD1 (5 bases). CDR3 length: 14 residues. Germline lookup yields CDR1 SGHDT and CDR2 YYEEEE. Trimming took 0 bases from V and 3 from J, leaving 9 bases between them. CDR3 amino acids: CASSLVQGKETQYF. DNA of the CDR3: TGTGCCAGCAGCTTGGTGCAGGGAAAAGAGACCCAGTACTTC. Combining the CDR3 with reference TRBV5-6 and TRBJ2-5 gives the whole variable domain DAGVTQSPTHLIKTRGQQVTLRCSPKSGHDTVSWYQQALGQGPQFIFQYYEEEERQRGNFPDRFSGHQFPNYSSELNVNALLLGDSALYLCASSLVQGKETQYFGPGTRLLVL.

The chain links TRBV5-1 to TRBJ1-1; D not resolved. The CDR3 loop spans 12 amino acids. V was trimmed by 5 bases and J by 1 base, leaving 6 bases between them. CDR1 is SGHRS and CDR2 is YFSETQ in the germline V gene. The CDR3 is CASRSGNTEAFF. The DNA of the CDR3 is TGCGCCAGCAGGTCGGGGAACACTGAAGCTTTCTTT.

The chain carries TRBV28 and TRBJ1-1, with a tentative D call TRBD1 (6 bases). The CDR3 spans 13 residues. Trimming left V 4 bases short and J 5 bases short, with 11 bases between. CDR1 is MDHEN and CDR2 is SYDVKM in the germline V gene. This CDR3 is CASSYGGQTEAFF. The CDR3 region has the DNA TGTGCCAGCAGTTACGGGGGGCAGACTGAAGCTTTCTTT.

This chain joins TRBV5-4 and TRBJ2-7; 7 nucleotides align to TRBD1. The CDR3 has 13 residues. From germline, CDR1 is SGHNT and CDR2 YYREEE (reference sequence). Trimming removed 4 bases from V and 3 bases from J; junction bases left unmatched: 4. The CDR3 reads CASSRDRDYEQYF. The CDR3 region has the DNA TGTGCCAGCAGCAGGGACAGAGACTACGAGCAGTACTTC.

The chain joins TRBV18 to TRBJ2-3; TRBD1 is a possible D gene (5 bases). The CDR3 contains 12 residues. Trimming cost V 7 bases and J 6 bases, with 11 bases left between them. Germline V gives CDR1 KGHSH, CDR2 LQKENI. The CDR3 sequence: CASYSGPDTQYF. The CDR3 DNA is TGTGCCAGCTACTCAGGGCCCGATACGCAGTATTTT.

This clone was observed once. The CDR3 DNA sequence: TGTGCCAGCAGTTTATTAGCTTTCCGCGGTCGCAATGAGCAGTTCTTC. Protein product: CASSLLAFRGRNEQFF. The chain couples TRBV28 to TRBJ2-1; D not certain. The CDR3 runs 16 residues. Germline V CDR1 and CDR2: MDHEN, SYDVKM. Trimming removed 1 base at V and 6 bases at J, with 16 bases between. Variable domain in full (rest from reference TRBV28 and TRBJ2-1): DVKVTQSSRYLVKRTGEKVFLECVQDMDHENMFWYRQDPGLGLRLIYFSYDVKMKEKGDIPEGYSVSREKKERFSLILESASTNQTSMYLCASSLLAFRGRNEQFFGPGTRLTVL.

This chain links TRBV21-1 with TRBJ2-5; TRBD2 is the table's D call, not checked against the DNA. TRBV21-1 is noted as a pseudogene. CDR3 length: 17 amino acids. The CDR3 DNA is TGTGCCAGCAGCAAAGGCCCAGTGGAGCGGGATATCGAGACCCAGTACTTC. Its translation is CASSKGPVERDIETQYF.

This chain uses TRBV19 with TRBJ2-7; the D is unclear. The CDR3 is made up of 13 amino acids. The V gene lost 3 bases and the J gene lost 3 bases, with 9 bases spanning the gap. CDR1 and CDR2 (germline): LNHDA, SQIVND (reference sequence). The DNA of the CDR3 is TGTGCCAGTAGTATGTCCTGGAGCTACGAGCAGTACTTC. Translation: CASSMSWSYEQYF.

This CDR3 is CASSLGDRLQETQYF. The CDR3 DNA sequence: TGTGCCAGCAGTTTAGGGGACAGGCTTCAAGAGACCCAGTACTTC. The chain carries TRBV27 and TRBJ2-5; 8 nucleotides match TRBD1. Germline V gene lookup returns CDR1 MNHEY and CDR2 SMNVEV (reference sequence). The CDR3 extends over 15 amino acids. J gave up 2 bases and V 2 bases, and 4 bases lay outside the gene matches.

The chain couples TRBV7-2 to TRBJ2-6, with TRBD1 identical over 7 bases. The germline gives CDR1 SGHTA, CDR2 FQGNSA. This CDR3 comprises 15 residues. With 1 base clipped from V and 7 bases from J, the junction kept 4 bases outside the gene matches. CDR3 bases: TGTGCCAGCAGCTTAGAACAGGGGAGTGCCAACGTCCTGACTTTC. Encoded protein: CASSLEQGSANVLTF.

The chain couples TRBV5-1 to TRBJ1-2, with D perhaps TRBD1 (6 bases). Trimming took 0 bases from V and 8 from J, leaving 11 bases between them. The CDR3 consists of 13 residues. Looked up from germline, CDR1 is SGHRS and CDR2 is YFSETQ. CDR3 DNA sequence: TGCGCCAGCAGCTTGGCAGGGGTAGACGGCTACACCTTC. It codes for CASSLAGVDGYTF.

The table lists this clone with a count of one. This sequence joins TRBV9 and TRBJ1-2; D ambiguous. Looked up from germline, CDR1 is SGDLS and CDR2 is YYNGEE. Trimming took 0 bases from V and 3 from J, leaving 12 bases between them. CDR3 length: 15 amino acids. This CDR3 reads CASSVASSRDYGYTF. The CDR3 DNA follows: TGTGCCAGCAGCGTAGCTAGTTCTCGGGACTATGGCTACACCTTC.

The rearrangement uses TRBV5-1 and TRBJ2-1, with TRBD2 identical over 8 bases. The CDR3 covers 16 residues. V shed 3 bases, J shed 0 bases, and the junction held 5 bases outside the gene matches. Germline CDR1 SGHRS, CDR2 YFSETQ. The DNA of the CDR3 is TGCGCCAGCAGCTCGGGAAGCGGGAGCTCCTACAATGAGCAGTTCTTC. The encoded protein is CASSSGSGSSYNEQFF.

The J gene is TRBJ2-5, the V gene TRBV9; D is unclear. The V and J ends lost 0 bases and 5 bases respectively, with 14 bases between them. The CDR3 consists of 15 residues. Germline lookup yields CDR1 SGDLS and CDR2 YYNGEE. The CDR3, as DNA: TGTGCCAGCAGCGTAGGATCAGGCAGGTTTGAGACCCAGTACTTC. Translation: CASSVGSGRFETQYF. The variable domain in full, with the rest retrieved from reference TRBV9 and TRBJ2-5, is DSGVTQTPKHLITATGQRVTLRCSPRSGDLSVYWYQQSLDQGLQFLIQYYNGEERAKGNILERFSAQQFPDLHSELNLSSLELGDSALYFCASSVGSGRFETQYFGPGTRLLVL.

The CDR3 loop reads CASSSRGSGANVLTF. The CDR3 DNA reads TGCGCCAGCAGCTCCAGGGGCTCTGGGGCCAACGTCCTGACTTTC. V is TRBV5-1 and J is TRBJ2-6; the D gene is possibly TRBD1 (6 bases). Germline CDR1 and CDR2: SGHRS and YFSETQ. V was clipped by 3 bases and J by 0 bases, with 7 bases between them. The CDR3 is 15 residues long.

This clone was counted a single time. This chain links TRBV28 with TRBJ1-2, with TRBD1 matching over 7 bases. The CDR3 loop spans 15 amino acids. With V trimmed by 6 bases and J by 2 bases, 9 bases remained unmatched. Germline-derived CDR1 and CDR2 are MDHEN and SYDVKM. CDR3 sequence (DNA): TGTGCCAGCAGGGCAGGGGGAACTCCAAACTATGGCTACACCTTC. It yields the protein CASRAGGTPNYGYTF.

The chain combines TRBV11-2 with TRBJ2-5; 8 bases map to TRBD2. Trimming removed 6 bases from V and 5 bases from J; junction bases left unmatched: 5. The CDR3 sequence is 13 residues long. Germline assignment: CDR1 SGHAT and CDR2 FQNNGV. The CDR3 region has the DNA TGTGCCAGCAGTCCGGGACTAGGGGAGACCCAGTACTTC. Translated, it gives CASSPGLGETQYF.

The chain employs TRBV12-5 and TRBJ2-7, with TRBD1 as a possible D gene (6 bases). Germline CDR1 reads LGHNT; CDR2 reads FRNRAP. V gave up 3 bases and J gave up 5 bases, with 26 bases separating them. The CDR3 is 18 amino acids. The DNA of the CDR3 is TGTGCTAGTGGTTTCCAGGACAGCCAGTCCGGGATTTCCCACGAGCAGTACTTC. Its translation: CASGFQDSQSGISHEQYF.

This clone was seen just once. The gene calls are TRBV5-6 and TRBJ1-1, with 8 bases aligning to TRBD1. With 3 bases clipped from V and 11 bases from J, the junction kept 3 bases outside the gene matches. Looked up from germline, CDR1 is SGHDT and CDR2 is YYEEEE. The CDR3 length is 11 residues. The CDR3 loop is CASSSDRDAFF. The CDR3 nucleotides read TGTGCCAGCAGCTCGGACAGGGATGCTTTCTTT.

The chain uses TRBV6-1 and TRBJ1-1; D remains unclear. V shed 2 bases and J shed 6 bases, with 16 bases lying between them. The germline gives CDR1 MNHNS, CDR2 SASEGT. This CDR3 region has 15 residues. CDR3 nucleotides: TGTGCCAGCAGTGAAAGAACGGGGTATGTGGCTGAAGCTTTCTTT. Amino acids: CASSERTGYVAEAFF.

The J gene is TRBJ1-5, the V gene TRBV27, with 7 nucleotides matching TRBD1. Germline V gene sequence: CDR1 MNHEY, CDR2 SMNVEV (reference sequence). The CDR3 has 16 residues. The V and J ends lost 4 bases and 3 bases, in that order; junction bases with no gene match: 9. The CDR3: CASSSQGLRDNQPQHF. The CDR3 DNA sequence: TGTGCCAGCAGTTCACAGGGGTTGCGGGACAATCAGCCCCAGCATTTT.

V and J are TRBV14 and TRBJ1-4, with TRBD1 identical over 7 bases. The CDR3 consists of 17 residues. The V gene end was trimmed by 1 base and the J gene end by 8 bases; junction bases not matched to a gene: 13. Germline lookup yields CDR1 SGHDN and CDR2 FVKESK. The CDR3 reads CASSQVPLGTDREKLFF. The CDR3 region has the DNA TGTGCCAGCAGCCAAGTTCCTTTAGGGACAGACAGAGAAAAACTGTTTTTT.

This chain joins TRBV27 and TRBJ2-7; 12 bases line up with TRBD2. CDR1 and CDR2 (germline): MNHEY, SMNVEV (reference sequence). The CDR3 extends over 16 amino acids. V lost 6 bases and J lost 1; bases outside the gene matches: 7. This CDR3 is CASSPGLAGNSYEQYF. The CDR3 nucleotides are TGTGCCAGCAGCCCAGGACTAGCGGGGAATTCCTACGAGCAGTACTTC.

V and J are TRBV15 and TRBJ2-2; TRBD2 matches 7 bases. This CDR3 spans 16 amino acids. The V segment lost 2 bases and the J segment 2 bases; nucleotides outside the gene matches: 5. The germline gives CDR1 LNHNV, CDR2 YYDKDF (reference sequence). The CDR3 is CATSRKTSSNTGELFF. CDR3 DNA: TGTGCCACCAGCAGAAAGACTAGCTCAAACACCGGGGAGCTGTTTTTT.

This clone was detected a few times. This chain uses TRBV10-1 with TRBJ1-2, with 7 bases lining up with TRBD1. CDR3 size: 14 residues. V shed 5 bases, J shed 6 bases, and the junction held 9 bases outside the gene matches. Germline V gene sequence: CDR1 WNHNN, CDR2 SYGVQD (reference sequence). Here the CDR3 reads CASSPQQGFDGYTF. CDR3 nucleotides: TGCGCCAGCAGTCCTCAACAGGGGTTCGATGGCTACACCTTC.

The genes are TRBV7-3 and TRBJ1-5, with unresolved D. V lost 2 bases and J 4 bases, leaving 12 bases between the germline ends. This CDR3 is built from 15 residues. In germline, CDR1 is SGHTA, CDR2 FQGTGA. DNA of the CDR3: TGTGCCAGCAGCTTATTACCCATCAGGAATCAGCCCCAGCATTTT. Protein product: CASSLLPIRNQPQHF.

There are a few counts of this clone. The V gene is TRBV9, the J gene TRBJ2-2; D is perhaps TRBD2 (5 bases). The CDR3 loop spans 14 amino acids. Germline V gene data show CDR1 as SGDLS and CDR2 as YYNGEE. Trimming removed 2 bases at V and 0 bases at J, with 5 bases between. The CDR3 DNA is TGTGCCAGCAGCGTCGGGGCGAACACCGGGGAGCTGTTTTTT. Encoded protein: CASSVGANTGELFF.

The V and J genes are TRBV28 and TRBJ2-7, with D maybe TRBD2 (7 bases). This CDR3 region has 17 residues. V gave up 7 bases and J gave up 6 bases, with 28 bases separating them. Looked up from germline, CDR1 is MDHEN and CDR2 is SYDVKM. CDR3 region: CASTILRGAQPPSEQYF. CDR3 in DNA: TGTGCCAGCACCATCCTACGGGGGGCCCAACCCCCATCCGAGCAGTACTTC.

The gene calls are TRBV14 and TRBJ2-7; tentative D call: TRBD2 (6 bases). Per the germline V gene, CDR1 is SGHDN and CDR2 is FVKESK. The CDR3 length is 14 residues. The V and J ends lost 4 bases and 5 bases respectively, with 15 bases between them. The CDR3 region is CASSLLAGGHEQYF. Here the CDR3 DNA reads TGTGCCAGCAGCCTTCTTGCAGGAGGGCACGAGCAGTACTTC.

This CDR3 reads CASSLPPGLAGPCNEQFF. CDR3 bases: TGTGCCAGCAGCTTACCCCCGGGACTAGCGGGACCGTGTAATGAGCAGTTCTTC. This chain joins TRBV7-9 and TRBJ2-1; 13 bases agree with TRBD2. Germline-derived CDR1 and CDR2 are SEHNR and FQNEAQ (reference sequence). Trimming took 2 bases from V and 7 from J; bases not matched to a gene: 11. The CDR3 is 18 amino acids.

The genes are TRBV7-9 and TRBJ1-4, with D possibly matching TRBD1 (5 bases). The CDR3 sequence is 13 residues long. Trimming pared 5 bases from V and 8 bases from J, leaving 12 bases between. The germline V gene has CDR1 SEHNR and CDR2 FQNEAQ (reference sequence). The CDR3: CASSLRGGEKLFF. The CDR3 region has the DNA TGTGCCAGCAGCCTTAGGGGTGGAGAAAAACTGTTTTTT.